Listed below are T cell receptor beta chains from one sample, sequenced in a study of shared clonotypes between healthy human individuals. This table comes from immunoSEQ multiplex PCR, and its TCRdb copy is limited to in-frame clones, with some not included. The sample yields millions of clones, over 85% seen once. The sequencing sample was made of naive CD4+ T cells sorted from blood. Receptor source: a man younger than 35 in good health. CDR3s include the opening cysteine and the closing phenylalanine or tryptophan. The D gene is left open where the match is weak. Clone size appears in some rows only: once, few, many, or a class for an expanded clone.

TRBV27,.,18,TRBJ2-6,.,CASSLTGPLSSGANVLTF,TGTGCCAGCAGTCTAACAGGACCCCTTAGCTCTGGGGCCAACGTCCTGACTTTC
TRBV2,.,14,TRBJ2-7,.,CASSLKGLSYEQYF,TGTGCCAGCAGTCTAAAAGGACTGAGCTACGAGCAGTACTTC
TRBV18,.,13,TRBJ2-1,TRBD1,CASSLQTGNEQFF,TGTGCCAGCTCCTTACAGACAGGGAATGAGCAGTTCTTC
TRBV4-3,.,14,TRBJ2-2,.,CASSQGQGSGELFF,TGCGCCAGCAGCCAAGGCCAGGGGTCCGGGGAGCTGTTTTTT
TRBV18,.,14,TRBJ1-5,.,CASSPQGVTQPQHF,TGTGCCAGCTCACCCCAGGGAGTGACTCAGCCCCAGCATTTT
TRBV2,.,15,TRBJ1-2,TRBD1,CASTRPGQGSSGYTF,TGTGCCAGCACTAGACCCGGACAGGGGTCCTCTGGCTACACCTTC
TRBV10-3,.,14,TRBJ2-7,TRBD2,CAIRRTSDSYEQYF,TGTGCCATCAGACGGACTAGCGATTCCTACGAGCAGTACTTC
TRBV2,few,14,TRBJ1-1,.,CASSEQGANTEAFF,TGTGCCAGCAGTGAACAGGGAGCTAACACTGAAGCTTTCTTT
TRBV7-2,.,15,TRBJ1-3,TRBD1,CASSPQGVVRNTIYF,TGTGCCAGCAGCCCCCAGGGGGTGGTTCGAAACACCATATATTTT
TRBV2,.,14,TRBJ2-7,.,CASSEGIPRDEQYF,TGTGCCAGCAGTGAAGGGATCCCCAGGGACGAGCAGTACTTC
TRBV4-1,.,15,TRBJ1-2,.,CASSQPPSGNYGYTF,TGCGCCAGCAGCCAACCCCCCTCGGGTAACTATGGCTACACCTTC
TRBV28,.,14,TRBJ2-7,TRBD1,CASRDRGLSYEQYF,TGTGCCAGCAGAGACAGGGGCCTCTCCTACGAGCAGTACTTC
TRBV4-1,.,16,TRBJ2-7,TRBD1,CASSQAAGQGFYEQYF,TGCGCCAGCAGCCAGGCAGCCGGACAGGGCTTCTACGAGCAGTACTTC
TRBV5-1,.,15,TRBJ2-2,TRBD1,CASSYIQGGTGELFF,TGCGCCAGCAGCTACATACAGGGGGGCACCGGGGAGCTGTTTTTT
TRBV2,few,12,TRBJ1-5,.,CASNRRSQPQHF,TGTGCCAGCAATAGGCGAAGTCAGCCCCAGCATTTT
TRBV30,.,14,TRBJ1-1,.,CAWSVGAGVNEAFF,TGTGCCTGGAGTGTAGGGGCAGGGGTAAATGAAGCTTTCTTT
TRBV10-3,.,14,TRBJ2-2,TRBD2,CAIRGGRDTGELFF,TGTGCCATCAGGGGAGGGCGGGACACCGGGGAGCTGTTTTTT
TRBV25-1,.,11,TRBJ2-7,.,CASSRDYEQYF,TGTGCCAGCAGCAGGGATTACGAGCAGTACTTC
TRBV2,.,19,TRBJ2-3,TRBD2,CASSTPPLSSGGHTDTQYF,TGTGCCAGCAGTACTCCCCCCCTCTCTAGCGGGGGGCACACAGATACGCAGTATTTT
TRBV19,few,15,TRBJ1-6,.,CASAVDAAYNSPLHF,TGTGCCAGTGCGGTCGACGCGGCCTATAATTCACCCCTCCACTTT
TRBV27,once,13,TRBJ1-2,.,CASSLLGRDGYTF,TGTGCCAGCAGTTTATTAGGGAGGGATGGCTACACCTTC
TRBV5-1,.,15,TRBJ2-1,.,CASSLWSSSYNEQFF,TGCGCCAGCAGCTTGTGGTCGAGCTCCTACAATGAGCAGTTCTTC
TRBV6-1,.,14,TRBJ1-5,.,CASSESLSNQPQHF,TGTGCCAGCAGTGAGTCACTTAGCAATCAGCCCCAGCATTTT
TRBV4-2,.,18,TRBJ1-2,TRBD1,CASSQDPPSGDRGYGYTF,TGTGCCAGCAGCCAAGATCCACCTTCTGGGGACAGGGGCTATGGCTACACCTTC